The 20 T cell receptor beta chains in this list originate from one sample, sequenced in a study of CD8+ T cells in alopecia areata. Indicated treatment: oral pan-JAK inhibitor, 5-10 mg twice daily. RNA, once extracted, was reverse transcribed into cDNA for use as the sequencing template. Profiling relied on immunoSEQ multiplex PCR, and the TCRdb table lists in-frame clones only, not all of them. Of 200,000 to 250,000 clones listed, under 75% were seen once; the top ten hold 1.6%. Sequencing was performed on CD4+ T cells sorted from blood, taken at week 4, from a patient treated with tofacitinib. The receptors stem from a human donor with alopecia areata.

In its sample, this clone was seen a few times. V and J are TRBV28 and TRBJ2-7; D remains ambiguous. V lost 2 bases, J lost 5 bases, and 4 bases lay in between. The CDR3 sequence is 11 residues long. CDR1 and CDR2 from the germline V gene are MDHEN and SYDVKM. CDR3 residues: CASSLRDEQYF. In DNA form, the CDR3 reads TGTGCCAGCAGTTTAAGGGACGAGCAGTACTTC.

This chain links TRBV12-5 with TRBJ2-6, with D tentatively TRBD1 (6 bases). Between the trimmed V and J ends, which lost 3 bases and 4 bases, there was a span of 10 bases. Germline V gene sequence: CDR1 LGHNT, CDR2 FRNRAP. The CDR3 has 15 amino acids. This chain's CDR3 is CASGLGQSGANVLTF. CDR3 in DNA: TGTGCTAGTGGTTTAGGACAGTCCGGGGCCAACGTCCTGACTTTC.

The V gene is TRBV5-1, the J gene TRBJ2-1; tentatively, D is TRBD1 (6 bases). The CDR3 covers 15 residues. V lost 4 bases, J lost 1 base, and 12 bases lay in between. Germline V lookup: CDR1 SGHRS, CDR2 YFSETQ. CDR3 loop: CASSLSQGSYNEQFF. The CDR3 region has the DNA TGCGCCAGCAGCCTTTCGCAGGGGTCCTACAATGAGCAGTTCTTC.

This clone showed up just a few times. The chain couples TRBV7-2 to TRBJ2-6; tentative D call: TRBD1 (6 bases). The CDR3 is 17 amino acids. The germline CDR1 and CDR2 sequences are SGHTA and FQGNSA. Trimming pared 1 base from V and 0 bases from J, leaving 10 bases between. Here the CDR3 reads CASSLGQVPSGANVLTF. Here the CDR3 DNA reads TGTGCCAGCAGCTTAGGACAGGTCCCCTCTGGGGCCAACGTCCTGACTTTC.

This CDR3 reads CASRLFGTGGFMETQYF. The CDR3 DNA follows: TGTGCCAGCAGGCTCTTCGGGACAGGGGGCTTCATGGAGACCCAGTACTTC. The chain is built from TRBV5-6 and TRBJ2-5; the match to TRBD1 covers 12 bases. CDR3 size: 17 residues. V lost 5 bases to trimming and J lost 5 bases; unmatched junction nucleotides: 13. Germline V lookup: CDR1 SGHDT, CDR2 YYEEEE.

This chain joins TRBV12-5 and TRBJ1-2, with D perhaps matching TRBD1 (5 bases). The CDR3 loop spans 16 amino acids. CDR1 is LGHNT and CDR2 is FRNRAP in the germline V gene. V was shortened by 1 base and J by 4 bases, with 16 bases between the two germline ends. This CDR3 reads CASGLGTTREGYGYTF. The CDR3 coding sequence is TGTGCTAGTGGTTTGGGAACTACCAGGGAAGGCTATGGCTACACCTTC.

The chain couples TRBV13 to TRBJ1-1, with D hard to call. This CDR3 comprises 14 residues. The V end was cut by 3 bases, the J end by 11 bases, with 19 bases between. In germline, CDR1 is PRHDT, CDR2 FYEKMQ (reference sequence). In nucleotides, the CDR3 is TGTGCCAGCAGCTTGCGAGGGAGATTGGTGAGTGCTTTCTTT. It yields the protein CASSLRGRLVSAFF.

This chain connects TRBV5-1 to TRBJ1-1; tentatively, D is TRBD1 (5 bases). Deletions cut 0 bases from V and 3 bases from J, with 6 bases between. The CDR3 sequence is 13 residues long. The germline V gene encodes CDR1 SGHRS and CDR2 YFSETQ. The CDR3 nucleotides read TGCGCCAGCAGCTTGGAACAGGACACTGAAGCTTTCTTT. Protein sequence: CASSLEQDTEAFF.

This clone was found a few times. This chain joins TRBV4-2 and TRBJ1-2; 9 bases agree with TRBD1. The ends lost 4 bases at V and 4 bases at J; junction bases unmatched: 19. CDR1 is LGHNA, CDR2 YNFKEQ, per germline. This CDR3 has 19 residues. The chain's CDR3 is CASSPALDRGRGVSYGYTF. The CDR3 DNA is TGTGCCAGCAGCCCGGCTCTGGACAGGGGAAGGGGTGTAAGCTATGGCTACACCTTC.

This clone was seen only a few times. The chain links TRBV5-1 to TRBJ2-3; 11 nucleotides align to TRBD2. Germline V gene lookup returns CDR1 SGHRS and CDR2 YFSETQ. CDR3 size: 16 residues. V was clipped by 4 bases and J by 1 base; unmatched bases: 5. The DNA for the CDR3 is TGCGCCAGCAGCCCTCCGGGACTAGCGGGCACAGATACGCAGTATTTT. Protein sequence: CASSPPGLAGTDTQYF. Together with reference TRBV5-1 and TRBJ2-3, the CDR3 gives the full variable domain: KAGVTQTPRYLIKTRGQQVTLSCSPISGHRSVSWYQQTPGQGLQFLFEYFSETQRNKGNFPGRFSGRQFSNSRSEMNVSTLELGDSALYLCASSPPGLAGTDTQYFGPGTRLTVL.

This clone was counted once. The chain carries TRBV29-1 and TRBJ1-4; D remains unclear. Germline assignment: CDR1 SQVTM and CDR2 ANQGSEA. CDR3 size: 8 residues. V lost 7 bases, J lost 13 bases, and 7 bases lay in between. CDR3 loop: CSADGLFF. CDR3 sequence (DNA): TGCAGCGCGGACGGACTGTTTTTT.

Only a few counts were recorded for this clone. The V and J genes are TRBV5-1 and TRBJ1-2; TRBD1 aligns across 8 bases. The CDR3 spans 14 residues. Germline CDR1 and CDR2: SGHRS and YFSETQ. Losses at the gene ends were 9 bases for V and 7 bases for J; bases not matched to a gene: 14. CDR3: CATNAGQGSGGYTF. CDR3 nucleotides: TGCGCCACAAACGCCGGACAGGGTTCCGGTGGCTACACCTTC.

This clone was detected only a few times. CDR3 coding DNA: TGTGCCAGCAGTCTCCGGGAGACTGAAGCTTTCTTT. Amino acids: CASSLRETEAFF. The chain has TRBV16 and TRBJ1-1; D not resolved. CDR3 length equals 12 residues. Per the germline V gene, CDR1 is KGHSY and CDR2 is FQNENV. The V end was cut by 6 bases, the J end by 5 bases, with 10 bases between.

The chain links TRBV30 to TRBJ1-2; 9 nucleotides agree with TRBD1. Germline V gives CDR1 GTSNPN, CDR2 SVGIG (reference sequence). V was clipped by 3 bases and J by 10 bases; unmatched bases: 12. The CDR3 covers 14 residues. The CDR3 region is CAWRPKGQGVFYTF. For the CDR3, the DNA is TGTGCCTGGAGGCCTAAGGGACAGGGAGTCTTCTACACCTTC.

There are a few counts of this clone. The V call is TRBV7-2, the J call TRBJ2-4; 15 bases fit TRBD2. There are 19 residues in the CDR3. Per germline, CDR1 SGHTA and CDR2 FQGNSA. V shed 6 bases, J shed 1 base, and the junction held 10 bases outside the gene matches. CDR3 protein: CASSSRTSGGAGAKNIQYF. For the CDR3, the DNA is TGTGCCAGCAGTTCCAGGACTAGCGGGGGGGCCGGTGCCAAAAACATTCAGTACTTC.

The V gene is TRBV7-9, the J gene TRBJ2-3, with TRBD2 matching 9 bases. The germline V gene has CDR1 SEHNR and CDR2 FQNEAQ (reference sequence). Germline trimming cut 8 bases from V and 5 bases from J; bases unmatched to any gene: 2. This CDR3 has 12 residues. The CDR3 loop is CASGLARDTQYF. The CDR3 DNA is TGTGCCAGCGGACTAGCGAGAGATACGCAGTATTTT.

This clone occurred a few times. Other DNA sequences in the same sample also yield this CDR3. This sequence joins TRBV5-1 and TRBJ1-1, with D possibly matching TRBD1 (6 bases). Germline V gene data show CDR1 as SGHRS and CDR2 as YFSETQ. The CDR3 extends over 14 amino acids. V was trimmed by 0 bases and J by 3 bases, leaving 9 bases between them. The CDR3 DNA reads TGCGCCAGCAGCTTGGCGGCAGGGGACACTGAAGCTTTCTTT. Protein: CASSLAAGDTEAFF.

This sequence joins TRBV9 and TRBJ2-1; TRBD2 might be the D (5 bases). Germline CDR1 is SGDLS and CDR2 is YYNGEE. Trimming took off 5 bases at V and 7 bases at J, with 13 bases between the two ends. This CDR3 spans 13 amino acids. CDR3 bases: TGTGCCAGCAGGTCGGGGATAGAGAATGAGCAGTTCTTC. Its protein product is CASRSGIENEQFF.

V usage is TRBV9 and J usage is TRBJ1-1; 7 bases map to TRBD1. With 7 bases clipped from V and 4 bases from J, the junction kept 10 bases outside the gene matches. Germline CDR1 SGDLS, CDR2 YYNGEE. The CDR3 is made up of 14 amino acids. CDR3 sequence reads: CASAKGQRGTEAFF. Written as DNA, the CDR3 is TGTGCCAGCGCGAAGGGACAGAGGGGCACTGAAGCTTTCTTT.

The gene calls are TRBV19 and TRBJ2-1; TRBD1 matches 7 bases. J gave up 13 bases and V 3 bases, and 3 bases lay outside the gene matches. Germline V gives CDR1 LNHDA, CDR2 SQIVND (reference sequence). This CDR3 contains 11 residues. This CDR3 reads CASSMGTVQFF. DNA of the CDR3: TGTGCCAGTAGTATGGGGACAGTCCAGTTCTTC.